The 9 T cell receptor beta chains given below trace back to one sample, sequenced in a study of long-term antiretroviral therapy in people with HIV. Sequencing used immunoSEQ v3.0 at survey level. Clones were sequenced by immunoSEQ multiplex PCR, and TCRdb holds only the in-frame ones, with some missing. The sample contains about 26,000 clones, approximately 78% of which appear only once. This specimen was unsorted PBMCs, taken 2.9 years after starting antiretroviral therapy. All receptors come from a man aged 50 or older with HIV.

V gene TRBV29-1 combines with J gene TRBJ2-4; D might be TRBD2 (7 bases). Trimming removed 2 bases from V and 5 bases from J, with 13 bases in between. The CDR3 runs 14 residues. Germline loops: CDR1 SQVTM, CDR2 ANQGSEA. CDR3: CSVESRGLQNIQYF. CDR3 sequence (DNA): TGCAGCGTTGAAAGCAGGGGACTACAAAACATTCAGTACTTC. The full variable domain, with the rest looked up from reference TRBV29-1 and TRBJ2-4, is SAVISQKPSRDICQRGTSLTIQCQVDSQVTMMFWYRQQPGQSLTLIATANQGSEATYESGFVIDKFPISRPNLTFSTLTVSNMSPEDSSIYLCSVESRGLQNIQYFGAGTRLSVL.

The CDR3 region has the DNA TGCGCCAGCAGCTTGGCAGATATGAACACTGAAGCTTTCTTT. Translated: CASSLADMNTEAFF. V usage is TRBV5-1 and J usage is TRBJ1-1; D call uncertain. The CDR3 covers 14 residues. Germline V gene data show CDR1 as SGHRS and CDR2 as YFSETQ. Trimming stripped 0 bases from V and 0 bases from J, with 6 bases between.

This chain joins TRBV27 and TRBJ1-2; TRBD1 is a possible D gene (5 bases). Germline-derived CDR1 and CDR2 are MNHEY and SMNVEV (reference sequence). The V end was cut by 2 bases, the J end by 5 bases, with 12 bases between. The CDR3 has 14 residues. The chain's CDR3 is CASSLQGPGYGYTF. The CDR3 nucleotides are TGTGCCAGCAGTTTACAGGGCCCGGGTTATGGCTACACCTTC.

The genes are TRBV10-1 and TRBJ2-3; maybe TRBD1 (6 bases). V lost 2 bases to trimming and J lost 6 bases, with 12 bases between them. The CDR3 totals 14 residues. From germline, CDR1 is WNHNN and CDR2 SYGVQD (reference sequence). The CDR3 protein is CASSEGGMSDTQYF. DNA for the CDR3: TGCGCCAGCAGTGAGGGGGGCATGTCCGATACGCAGTATTTT.

The V gene is TRBV4-2, the J gene TRBJ2-7, with 15 nucleotides matching TRBD2. Germline CDR1 reads LGHNA; CDR2 reads YNFKEQ. V lost 0 bases, J lost 2 bases, and 8 bases stayed unmatched. The CDR3 runs to 19 residues. This CDR3 reads CASSQERTSGGATAYEQYF. As DNA, the CDR3 is TGTGCCAGCAGCCAAGAGCGGACTAGCGGGGGGGCAACCGCCTACGAGCAGTACTTC.

This clone has only a few counts. The chain has TRBV28 and TRBJ1-1; D unresolved. V was trimmed by 4 bases and J by 0 bases, leaving 15 bases between them. Germline V gene sequence: CDR1 MDHEN, CDR2 SYDVKM. The CDR3 contains 16 residues. The DNA of the CDR3 is TGTGCCAGCAGTTCTCGCATTTATGAGATGAACACTGAAGCTTTCTTT. Translation: CASSSRIYEMNTEAFF.

The V and J genes are TRBV2 and TRBJ2-1, with a weak D call TRBD2 (6 bases). Germline V gene sequence: CDR1 SNHLY, CDR2 FYNNEI. The CDR3 has 13 residues. V shed 7 bases and J shed 8 bases, with 15 bases lying between them. CDR3 residues: CASNHRERDEQFF. CDR3 nucleotides: TGTGCCAGCAATCACCGGGAGAGGGATGAGCAGTTCTTC.

V and J are TRBV7-2 and TRBJ2-5; unclear D gene. CDR1 SGHTA and CDR2 FQGNSA come from the germline V gene. Trimming removed 4 bases at V and 2 bases at J, with 11 bases between. The CDR3 contains 14 residues. CDR3: CASSSPPGQETQYF. For the CDR3, the DNA is TGTGCCAGCAGCTCCCCCCCCGGACAAGAGACCCAGTACTTC.

V and J are TRBV6-1 and TRBJ2-7, with 10 positions matching TRBD1. From germline, CDR1 is MNHNS and CDR2 SASEGT. The CDR3 sequence is 17 residues long. V trimming: 2 bases; J trimming: 2 bases; junction bases outside the gene matches: 9. In nucleotides, the CDR3 is TGTGCCAGCAGTGAACTGTCGACAGGGGGCCTAACCTACGAGCAGTACTTC. Translating it yields CASSELSTGGLTYEQYF.